Sequencing of this T cell receptor beta chain was carried out in a study of T cells in Graves' hyperthyroidism and ophthalmopathy. Overall study results and limits: Ophthalmopathy was identified by the model a median 6.5 months ahead of onset. Most thyroid clonotypes that were expanded above 0.001 also turned up in blood.

RNA transcripts served as the template for amplifying TCR beta CDR3 regions. Initially, a first-round RT-PCR of the TCR CDR3 employed the HTBI primer set. TCRdb re-called the multiplex PCR reads through MiXCR, storing one row per CDR3 protein. Of hundreds of thousands of distinct CDR3 sequences in the sample, approximately 13% were seen once. Patients between 18 and 65 years old had hyperthyroidism, newly diagnosed and lasting under 2 months. Around 10 ml fresh peripheral blood yielded the PBMCs. This CDR3 has 11 amino acids. The V and J ends lost 4 bases and 8 bases respectively, with 8 bases between them. The germline gives CDR1 SNHLY, CDR2 FYNNEI. This clonotype has a count of ten or more. The antigen is unknown.

This sequence joins TRBV2 and TRBJ1-1; D possibly corresponds to TRBD1 (5 bases). Sequences were obtained from blood. The clonotype comes from a woman between 18 and 30 years old with Graves' hyperthyroidism. The CDR3 sequence is CASSGREEAFF. CDR3 DNA: TGTGCCAGCAGTGGCAGGGAGGAAGCTTTCTTT.